The 10 T cell receptor beta chains below all came from one sample that was sequenced in a study of shared clonotypes between healthy human individuals. Some clones are missing from TCRdb's copy, which holds only in-frame ones; the method was immunoSEQ multiplex PCR. The sample contains more than 2 million clones, approximately 94% of which appear only once. The sequenced material came from naive CD4+ T cells sorted from blood. Indicated subset: CD45RA+ positively selected. Receptors were obtained from a man between 18 and 35 years old in good health.

Concerning this clone: This specimen includes other DNA sequences encoding the same CDR3. CDR3 coding DNA: TGTGCCAGTAGTCCTTATAATTCACCCCTCCACTTT. This translates into CASSPYNSPLHF. The rearrangement uses TRBV19 and TRBJ1-6; D gene unclear. V dropped 5 bases and J dropped 4 bases, with 3 bases sitting between them. This CDR3 spans 12 amino acids. CDR1 and CDR2 from the germline V gene are LNHDA and SQIVND (reference sequence). The whole variable domain, filled in from reference TRBV19 and TRBJ1-6, reads DGGITQSPKYLFRKEGQNVTLSCEQNLNHDAMYWYRQDPGQGLRLIYYSQIVNDFQKGDIAEGYSVSREKKESFPLTVTSAQKNPTAFYLCASSPYNSPLHFGNGTRLTVT.

The table lists this clone with a count of one. The sample holds other DNA sequences that translate to the same CDR3. This rearrangement joins TRBV18 to TRBJ2-7, with a tentative D call TRBD2 (6 bases). V was clipped by 3 bases and J by 5 bases, with 14 bases between them. The CDR3 consists of 14 residues. Germline V gene lookup returns CDR1 KGHSH and CDR2 LQKENI. CDR3 bases: TGTGCCAGCTCACCGCAAGGGACTGGCAACGAGCAGTACTTC. Its protein product is CASSPQGTGNEQYF. Looking up the rest from reference TRBV18 and TRBJ2-7 gives the full variable domain: NAGVMQNPRHLVRRRGQEARLRCSPMKGHSHVYWYRQLPEEGLKFMVYLQKENIIDESGMPKERFSAEFPKEGPSILRIQQVVRGDSAAYFCASSPQGTGNEQYFGPGTRLTVT.

Regarding this clone: Other DNA sequences within the sample encode an identical CDR3. The V call is TRBV30, the J call TRBJ2-1; 14 bases agree with TRBD2. This CDR3 comprises 15 residues. Germline V lookup: CDR1 GTSNPN, CDR2 SVGIG (reference sequence). J was trimmed by 4 bases and V by 3 bases; bases with no gene match: 2. CDR3 sequence: CAWSRLAGGYNEQFF. Here the CDR3 DNA reads TGTGCCTGGAGCAGACTAGCGGGGGGGTACAATGAGCAGTTCTTC.

The chain combines TRBV2 with TRBJ2-5; weak D call: TRBD2 (6 bases). The CDR3 is 13 residues long. Trimming shortened V by 10 bases and J by 0 bases, and 12 bases separated the two germline ends. The germline CDR1 and CDR2 sequences are SNHLY and FYNNEI. This chain's CDR3 is CATGRGYQETQYF. CDR3 nucleotide sequence: TGTGCCACCGGCCGGGGGTACCAAGAGACCCAGTACTTC.

The rearrangement uses TRBV10-3 and TRBJ2-5; possibly TRBD2 for D (5 bases). CDR1 is ENHRY, CDR2 SYGVKD, per germline. The CDR3 runs 13 residues. V was shortened by 9 bases and J by 2 bases, with 13 bases between the two germline ends. CDR3 amino acids: CAIQVARQETQYF. CDR3 sequence (DNA): TGTGCCATTCAGGTAGCGCGACAAGAGACCCAGTACTTC.

This chain joins TRBV5-1 and TRBJ2-7, with TRBD1 matching 12 bases. Losses at the gene ends were 3 bases for V and 7 bases for J; bases not matched to a gene: 8. CDR1 is SGHRS and CDR2 is YFSETQ in the germline V gene. CDR3 length: 15 residues. The CDR3 region is CASSWPGQGAREQYF. In DNA, the CDR3 is TGCGCCAGCAGCTGGCCGGGACAGGGGGCTCGTGAGCAGTACTTC.

The chain has TRBV30 and TRBJ2-5; D call uncertain. The CDR3 is made up of 12 amino acids. Germline V gene lookup returns CDR1 GTSNPN and CDR2 SVGIG (reference sequence). The ends were cut back, 2 bases at V and 5 bases at J, with 9 bases in the middle. The CDR3 is CAWSFGRETQYF. The CDR3 nucleotides are TGTGCCTGGAGTTTCGGAAGGGAGACCCAGTACTTC.

The rearrangement joins TRBV5-4 to TRBJ2-7; tentative D call: TRBD2 (6 bases). The CDR3 extends over 12 amino acids. V lost 0 bases and J 9 bases, leaving 10 bases between the germline ends. Germline CDR1 SGHNT, CDR2 YYREEE (reference sequence). As DNA, the CDR3 is TGTGCCAGCAGCTTGGAAGCGGGCGGGCAGTACTTC. Translated: CASSLEAGGQYF.

The genes are TRBV15 and TRBJ1-3; no firm D call. The germline CDR1 and CDR2 sequences are LNHNV and YYDKDF (reference sequence). V lost 6 bases and J 1 base, leaving 16 bases between the germline ends. The length of the CDR3 is 16 residues. The CDR3 DNA sequence: TGTGCCACCAGTCTAGAGGGTGGGAATTCTGGAAACACCATATATTTT. It specifies CATSLEGGNSGNTIYF.

The V and J genes are TRBV6-5 and TRBJ2-7; TRBD1 matches at 9 bases. The CDR3 consists of 15 residues. Trimming at V came to 2 bases and at J to 8 bases, leaving 10 bases not matched to a gene. CDR1 is MNHEY, CDR2 SVGAGI, per germline. The CDR3 nucleotides read TGTGCCAGCAGTTACCCGGGGACAGGGAGTCAAAAGCAGTACTTC. It is translated as CASSYPGTGSQKQYF.